This T cell receptor beta chain was recorded in a study of T cells in Graves' hyperthyroidism and ophthalmopathy. The study, taken as a whole, reports: Onset of ophthalmopathy came a median roughly 6.4 months after the model predicted it. Using 13 V-J features, a model discriminated ophthalmopathy from stable hyperthyroidism.

Criteria for exclusion of patients were uncontrolled infection, other autoimmune disease, pregnancy or lactation. Diagnoses were established using clinical symptoms, serum thyroxine and TRAb, thyroid ultrasound and orbital computed tomography. In its sample, this clonotype was seen a few times. The antigen is unknown. The CDR3 loop spans 14 amino acids. The V gene's germline CDR1 is LNHDA and CDR2 SQIVND (reference sequence). The junction had 9 bases not matched to a gene; V was cut back by 7 bases and J by 11 bases. It was RNA transcripts that yielded the amplified TCR beta CDR3 regions. A set of HTBI primers served as the primers for a first-round RT-PCR of the TCR CDR3. TCRdb ran MiXCR on the multiplex PCR reads and lists one entry per CDR3 protein. The sample has 350,000 to 450,000 distinct CDR3 sequences, about 14% seen once.

The TCR sequence derives from a man in his fifties with Graves' ophthalmopathy. The V and J genes are TRBV19 and TRBJ1-6; 9 positions match TRBD1. Sequences were obtained from blood. The CDR3 here is CASTLGQGRAPLHF. Written as DNA, the CDR3 is TGTGCCAGTACCCTAGGACAGGGGAGGGCACCCCTCCACTTT.